This T cell receptor beta chain was sequenced during a study of response to subunit inactivated influenza vaccine. Study-wide results and caveats: The authors suggested that every seasonal influenza vaccination recruits few new T cells.

TCRdb re-analysed the RT-PCR reads in MiXCR, keeping a single row per CDR3 protein. The data contain about 540,000 distinct CDR3 sequences, approximately 20% of them singletons. This clonotype was counted only a few times. Its antigen is unidentified. The sample also formed part of further work on T cells expressing NK-cell markers. From that paper: In generating TCR beta cDNA, 5'RACE template switching with UMIs was used. According to the study, TCR beta repertoires originated from sorted CD3+CD56+NKG2C+, CD3+CD56+NKG2C- and CD3+CD56-NKG2C+ T cells. Also leading the CD3+CD56-NKG2C+ fraction in a handful of donors were these clonotypes.

The source of this sequence is a man between 45 and 60 years old who received an inactivated influenza vaccine. The input for sequencing was CD4+ T cells sorted from PBMCs, taken 11 to 12 days after vaccination.

The CDR3 protein is CASRSRDTQSYGYTF. The CDR3 region has the DNA TGTGCCAGCAGGAGCCGGGACACCCAGTCCTATGGCTACACCTTC. This chain uses TRBV2 with TRBJ1-2; the D gene is possibly TRBD1 (6 bases). Trimming removed 6 bases at V and 4 bases at J, with 18 bases between. Germline CDR1 and CDR2: SNHLY and FYNNEI. The CDR3 is made up of 15 amino acids.